The sample holds a few counts of the clone carrying this T cell receptor (beta chain). The antigen is not known. The data stem from a study of identical twins. Broader study findings: The models systematically underestimated how much out-of-frame TCR alpha was shared in monozygotic twins. Fewer insertions characterized abundant cord blood beta clonotypes, whereas memory repertoires showed none. When twins shared out-of-frame alpha sequences, those sequences had excess low generation probability.

Template switching created a universal primer site, and the cDNA included unique molecular identifiers. MiXCR, run by TCRdb on the 5' RACE reads, gives a single entry per CDR3 protein. The table records 300,000 to 400,000 distinct CDR3 sequences, approximately 10% of them present only once. Trimming removed 6 bases from V and 2 bases from J, with 14 bases in between. The CDR3 loop spans 14 amino acids. CDR1 and CDR2 from the germline V gene are DFQATT and SNEGSKA (reference sequence). The sequenced sample was naive T cells sorted from blood. This clonotype originated in a woman between 45 and 65 years old in good health. J is TRBJ2-1 and V is TRBV20-1; D is uncertain. The CDR3 DNA sequence: TGCAGTGCCCACCGGCGGACGCCCTACAATGAGCAGTTCTTC. Translation: CSAHRRTPYNEQFF.